These 6 T cell receptor beta chains share one sample of origin, sequenced in a study of blood T cell repertoires in COVID-19. Using immunoSEQ multiplex PCR, the repertoire was profiled, and TCRdb retains in-frame clones only, with some absent. Found here are 200,000 or so clones, about 88% of them singletons; the top ten hold 15% to 20%. Sequenced material: peripheral blood. Every receptor here comes from a man aged 50-59 years with COVID-19, enrolled during active disease.

This clone was observed a few times. V is TRBV15 and J is TRBJ2-1; 10 bases match TRBD1. V lost 5 bases and J lost 7; bases outside the gene matches: 8. Germline V gives CDR1 LNHNV, CDR2 YYDKDF (reference sequence). CDR3 length: 15 residues. This chain's CDR3 is CATSEPGQGINEQFF. CDR3 nucleotides: TGTGCCACCAGCGAACCGGGACAGGGGATTAATGAGCAGTTCTTC.

Points on this clone: One junction end disagrees with the germline gene, perhaps due to a read error. The chain links TRBV11-1 to TRBJ2-1, with 11 bases that match TRBD2. Per germline, CDR1 SGHAT and CDR2 FQDESV (reference sequence). This CDR3 spans 15 amino acids. For the CDR3, the DNA is TGTGCCAGCAGCATAGCGGGGGGGACTTACAATGAGCAGTTCTTC. Encoded protein: CASSIAGGTYNEQFF.

The rearrangement links TRBV30 to TRBJ1-6; 7 nucleotides agree with TRBD1. Germline-derived CDR1 and CDR2 are GTSNPN and SVGIG (reference sequence). The CDR3 is made up of 13 amino acids. The junction had 1 base not matched to a gene; V was cut back by 0 bases and J by 8 bases. CDR3 sequence: CAWSVQGDSPLHF. The CDR3 DNA follows: TGTGCCTGGAGTGTGCAGGGGGATTCACCCCTCCACTTT.

The chain combines TRBV5-5 with TRBJ1-1; 12 bases align to TRBD1. The CDR3 is 16 residues long. Germline trimming cut 1 base from V and 4 bases from J; bases unmatched to any gene: 5. Germline V gene sequence: CDR1 SGHKS, CDR2 YYEKEE (reference sequence). The CDR3 loop reads CASSLRDRGLGTEAFF. The CDR3 DNA reads as TGTGCCAGCAGCTTGCGGGACAGGGGGCTCGGCACTGAAGCTTTCTTT.

The chain links TRBV6-6 to TRBJ1-1; 9 bases align to TRBD1. V gave up 4 bases and J gave up 5 bases; unmatched junction bases: 5. The CDR3 has 14 amino acids. The V gene's germline CDR1 is MNHNY and CDR2 SVGAGI (reference sequence). CDR3 DNA: TGTGCCAGCAGTTTCGACAGGGGGTTGACTGAAGCTTTCTTT. It specifies CASSFDRGLTEAFF.

As regards this clone: Mismatch with germline at one junction end may stem from a read error. This rearrangement joins TRBV19 to TRBJ2-1, with 14 bases fitting TRBD2. Germline assignment: CDR1 LNHDA and CDR2 SQIVND (reference sequence). This CDR3 has 17 amino acids. CDR3 DNA: TGTGCCAGTAGCATAGGGACTAGCGGGAGCTCCTACAATGAGCAGTTCTTC. It codes for CASSIGTSGSSYNEQFF.